The next 18 T cell receptor beta chains were all read from a single sample in a study of cytotoxic CD8 clonotypes in ibrutinib-treated CLL. This table comes from immunoSEQ multiplex PCR, and its TCRdb copy is limited to in-frame clones, with some not included. This table holds about 140,000 clones, around 84% found once. Sample: PBMCs, taken after 36 months of ibrutinib treatment. The receptors originated from a human donor with chronic lymphocytic leukemia.

This sequence joins TRBV5-6 and TRBJ1-1; D remains ambiguous. Germline V CDR1 and CDR2: SGHDT, YYEEEE. Trimming took off 4 bases at V and 0 bases at J, with 10 bases between the two ends. CDR3 length: 14 residues. In nucleotides, the CDR3 is TGTGCCAGCAGCCGTTTTTCAGTGAACACTGAAGCTTTCTTT. Residues: CASSRFSVNTEAFF.

The chain links TRBV7-8 to TRBJ1-5, with 8 bases fitting TRBD1. This CDR3 contains 15 residues. V was pared by 5 bases and J by 2 bases, with 5 bases of the junction left unmatched. Germline values: CDR1 SGHVS, CDR2 FQNEAQ. In nucleotides, the CDR3 is TGTGCCAGCAGCCAGACAGGGGTTGGCAATCAGCCCCAGCATTTT. Amino acid sequence: CASSQTGVGNQPQHF.

The chain combines TRBV6-5 with TRBJ2-7; 11 bases align to TRBD1. Germline V gives CDR1 MNHEY, CDR2 SVGAGI. The CDR3 loop spans 13 amino acids. V lost 8 bases to trimming and J lost 6 bases; unmatched junction nucleotides: 6. The CDR3 loop is CASQGTGGREQYF. As DNA, the CDR3 is TGTGCCAGCCAAGGGACAGGGGGACGCGAGCAGTACTTC.

The chain links TRBV10-3 to TRBJ2-6; 7 bases are a match to TRBD2. The germline V gene encodes CDR1 ENHRY and CDR2 SYGVKD. The ends lost 10 bases at V and 4 bases at J; junction bases unmatched: 10. The CDR3 consists of 15 residues. CDR3: CATQAALAGANVLTF. CDR3 coding DNA: TGTGCCACTCAGGCCGCACTAGCGGGGGCCAACGTCCTGACTTTC.

J is TRBJ2-1 and V is TRBV19; D might be TRBD1 or TRBD2, each matching 5 bases. The germline V gene has CDR1 LNHDA and CDR2 SQIVND (reference sequence). V lost 6 bases to trimming and J lost 4 bases, with 16 bases between them. This CDR3 contains 15 residues. The CDR3 DNA reads TGTGCCAGTAGAGGCCCCCAGCGGACATACAATGAGCAGTTCTTC. Its translation is CASRGPQRTYNEQFF.

This sequence joins TRBV10-3 and TRBJ2-1, with D possibly being TRBD1 (6 bases). CDR1 is ENHRY, CDR2 SYGVKD, per germline. The CDR3 covers 16 residues. V lost 4 bases, J lost 0 bases, and 13 bases lay in between. DNA of the CDR3: TGTGCCATCAGTGCCCGACAGGAGAGCTCCTACAATGAGCAGTTCTTC. Protein sequence: CAISARQESSYNEQFF.

The rearrangement links TRBV7-3 to TRBJ1-3; D is unresolved. This CDR3 has 13 residues. The germline V and J ends were trimmed by 3 bases and 2 bases, with 5 bases remaining between them. From germline, CDR1 is SGHTA and CDR2 FQGTGA. The CDR3 DNA reads TGTGCCAGCAGCTTCGCGGCTGGAAACACCATATATTTT. Translating gives CASSFAAGNTIYF. The entire variable domain, with the rest obtained from reference TRBV7-3 and TRBJ1-3, is as follows: GAGVSQTPSNKVTEKGKYVELRCDPISGHTALYWYRQSLGQGPEFLIYFQGTGAADDSGLPNDRFFAVRPEGSVSTLKIQRTERGDSAVYLCASSFAAGNTIYFGEGSWLTVV.

This clone was detected ten times or more. The chain joins TRBV25-1 to TRBJ2-5; 9 bases are a match to TRBD1. The length of the CDR3 is 17 residues. The germline V gene has CDR1 MGHDK and CDR2 SYGVNS. The J segment lost 4 bases and the V segment lost 0 bases, leaving 9 bases of the junction unmatched. The CDR3 loop reads CASSEYFGQGFRETQYF. CDR3 DNA sequence: TGTGCCAGCAGTGAATACTTCGGACAGGGGTTCAGAGAGACCCAGTACTTC.

A word on this clone: This same CDR3 is encoded by further DNA sequences in the sample. The rearrangement uses TRBV19 and TRBJ2-5, with TRBD2 identical over 8 bases. J was trimmed by 3 bases and V by 3 bases; bases with no gene match: 3. Germline V gene data show CDR1 as LNHDA and CDR2 as SQIVND (reference sequence). The CDR3 is made up of 14 amino acids. The CDR3 DNA follows: TGTGCCAGTAGTATTGGTAGCGGGAAAGAGACCCAGTACTTC. Protein sequence: CASSIGSGKETQYF.

Only a few counts were recorded for this clone. The chain links TRBV5-6 to TRBJ1-5; D gene ambiguous. V lost 1 base and J lost 6, with 8 bases in between. CDR1 SGHDT and CDR2 YYEEEE come from the germline V gene. The CDR3 loop spans 13 amino acids. The CDR3 loop reads CASSLWSVQPQHF. The CDR3, as DNA: TGTGCCAGCAGCTTGTGGTCCGTTCAGCCCCAGCATTTT. The whole variable domain, filled in from reference TRBV5-6 and TRBJ1-5, reads DAGVTQSPTHLIKTRGQQVTLRCSPKSGHDTVSWYQQALGQGPQFIFQYYEEEERQRGNFPDRFSGHQFPNYSSELNVNALLLGDSALYLCASSLWSVQPQHFGDGTRLSIL.

The rearrangement links TRBV5-1 to TRBJ2-3; the D is unclear. CDR3 length: 14 residues. Germline V CDR1 and CDR2: SGHRS, YFSETQ. The V gene lost 0 bases and the J gene lost 4 bases, with 9 bases spanning the gap. The CDR3: CASSLARTADTQYF. In nucleotides, the CDR3 is TGCGCCAGCAGCTTGGCCCGAACCGCAGATACGCAGTATTTT.

V usage is TRBV5-8 and J usage is TRBJ1-5; no clear D. V was pared by 0 bases and J by 0 bases, with 7 bases between. The V gene's germline CDR1 is SGHTS and CDR2 YDEGEE. There are 15 residues in the CDR3. CDR3 nucleotide sequence: TGTGCCAGCAGCTTGGACGGGGATAGCAATCAGCCCCAGCATTTT. Protein: CASSLDGDSNQPQHF.

This clone was observed a single time. The chain carries TRBV30 and TRBJ2-3; the D gene could be TRBD1 or TRBD2 (5 bases each). V lost 4 bases to trimming and J lost 4 bases, with 15 bases between them. Germline loops: CDR1 GTSNPN, CDR2 SVGIG (reference sequence). The CDR3 contains 14 residues. CDR3: CAWTTPGRADTQYF. The CDR3 region has the DNA TGTGCCTGGACCACCCCGGGGCGGGCAGATACGCAGTATTTT. The full variable domain, completed using reference TRBV30 and TRBJ2-3, is SQTIHQWPATLVQPVGSPLSLECTVEGTSNPNLYWYRQAAGRGLQLLFYSVGIGQISSEVPQNLSASRPQDRQFILSSKKLLLSDSGFYLCAWTTPGRADTQYFGPGTRLTVL.

This chain uses TRBV4-1 with TRBJ1-4; D unresolved. Trimming cost V 7 bases and J 3 bases, with 18 bases left between them. There are 16 residues in the CDR3. Germline V lookup: CDR1 MGHRA, CDR2 YSYEKL. The CDR3 region has the DNA TGCGCCAGCACCCTCAACCATTACGGTTCTAATGAAAAACTGTTTTTT. It translates to CASTLNHYGSNEKLFF.

This clone came up a few times. The J gene is TRBJ2-7, the V gene TRBV7-9, with a tentative D call TRBD2 (5 bases). CDR1 SEHNR and CDR2 FQNEAQ come from the germline V gene (reference sequence). The V and J ends lost 3 bases and 2 bases respectively, with 14 bases between them. The CDR3 length is 15 residues. In DNA, the CDR3 is TGTGCCAGCAGCTTGGGAAACGGGATGACCTACGAGCAGTACTTC. Amino acid sequence: CASSLGNGMTYEQYF.

The rearrangement joins TRBV27 to TRBJ1-6, with a weak D call TRBD1 (6 bases). The length of the CDR3 is 16 residues. Trimming took off 8 bases at V and 6 bases at J, with 20 bases between the two ends. From germline, CDR1 is MNHEY and CDR2 SMNVEV (reference sequence). This CDR3 is CASRSPRGFGNSPLHF. DNA for the CDR3: TGTGCCAGCCGTTCACCCAGGGGTTTCGGTAATTCACCCCTCCACTTT.

The CDR3 loop is CASSDRGSLTEAFF. The CDR3 DNA reads TGTGCCAGCAGCGACAGGGGGAGTCTGACTGAAGCTTTCTTT. The chain combines TRBV2 with TRBJ1-1; 9 bases are a match to TRBD1. The V segment lost 6 bases and the J segment 5 bases; nucleotides outside the gene matches: 7. Germline V gives CDR1 SNHLY, CDR2 FYNNEI. This CDR3 has 14 amino acids. Full variable domain (outside the CDR3, taken from reference TRBV2 and TRBJ1-1): EPEVTQTPSHQVTQMGQEVILRCVPISNHLYFYWYRQILGQKVEFLVSFYNNEISEKSEIFDDQFSVERPDGSNFTLKIRSTKLEDSAMYFCASSDRGSLTEAFFGQGTRLTVV.

The genes are TRBV10-3 and TRBJ1-1; D possibly corresponds to TRBD1 (5 bases). With 0 bases removed from V and 12 bases from J, the gap between germline ends came to 14 bases. The CDR3 is made up of 13 amino acids. Per the germline V gene, CDR1 is ENHRY and CDR2 is SYGVKD. Here the CDR3 DNA reads TGTGCCATCAGTGAGTCAGCGTTCTGGACATCTTTCTTT. This sequence encodes CAISESAFWTSFF.